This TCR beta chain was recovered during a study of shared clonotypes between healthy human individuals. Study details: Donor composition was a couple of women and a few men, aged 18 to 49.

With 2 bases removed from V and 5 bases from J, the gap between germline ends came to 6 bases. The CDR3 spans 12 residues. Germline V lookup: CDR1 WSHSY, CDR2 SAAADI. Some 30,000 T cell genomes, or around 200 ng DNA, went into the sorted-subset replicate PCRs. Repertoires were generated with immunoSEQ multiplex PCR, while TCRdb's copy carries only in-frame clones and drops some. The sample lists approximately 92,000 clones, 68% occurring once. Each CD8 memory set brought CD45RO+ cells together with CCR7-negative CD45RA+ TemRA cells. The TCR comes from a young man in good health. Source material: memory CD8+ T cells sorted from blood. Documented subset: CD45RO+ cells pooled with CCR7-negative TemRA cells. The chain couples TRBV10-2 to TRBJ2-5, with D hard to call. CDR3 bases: TGCGCCAGCAGTGAGGTTGGTGAGACCCAGTACTTC. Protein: CASSEVGETQYF.